Described below is a single TCR beta chain sequence and its context. This sample was included in a study of control samples from healthy donors and cancer patients. Clones were sequenced by immunoSEQ multiplex PCR, and TCRdb holds only the in-frame ones, with some missing. The table includes 70,000 to 75,000 clones, about 88% detected once. Sample: blood. This TCR derives from a woman aged 45-65 years in good health.

CDR3 amino acids: CASSPLGLGSPLHF. The CDR3 bases are TGTGCCAGCTCACCACTAGGGCTCGGTTCACCCCTCCACTTT. V is TRBV18 and J is TRBJ1-6; D is uncertain. Looked up from germline, CDR1 is KGHSH and CDR2 is LQKENI. The CDR3 is made up of 14 amino acids. V lost 1 base and J lost 9, with 10 bases in between.